This TCR beta chain was recorded in a study of CD8 T cells in ankylosing spondylitis. Study-wide results and caveats: Reported data indicate significant enrichment of disease-linked clones within matched ankylosing spondylitis synovial fluid. A motif in TCR beta, a set of roughly 8 highly homologous variants, appeared characteristic of ankylosing spondylitis blood.

TCRdb ran MiXCR on the 5' RACE reads and lists one entry per CDR3 protein. The sample contains about 200,000 distinct CDR3 sequences, approximately 7.3% of which appear only once. This CDR3 comprises 15 residues. After removal of 2 bases from V and 1 base from J, the junction contained 3 bases not matched to a gene. Germline CDR1 reads MGHDK; CDR2 reads SYGVNS. This clonotype occurred many times. Its antigen is undetermined. Sequenced: blood, either unsorted or a sorted T cell fraction (not recorded which). The TCR was taken from a male donor with ankylosing spondylitis. The chain is built from TRBV25-1 and TRBJ1-1; TRBD1 matches at 8 bases. The CDR3, as DNA: TGTGCCAGCAGTGAAGACAGGGGCGCGAACACTGAAGCTTTCTTT. Protein: CASSEDRGANTEAFF. Looking up the rest from reference TRBV25-1 and TRBJ1-1 gives the full variable domain: EADIYQTPRYLVIGTGKKITLECSQTMGHDKMYWYQQDPGMELHLIHYSYGVNSTEKGDLSSESTVSRIRTEHFPLTLESARPSHTSQYLCASSEDRGANTEAFFGQGTRLTVV.